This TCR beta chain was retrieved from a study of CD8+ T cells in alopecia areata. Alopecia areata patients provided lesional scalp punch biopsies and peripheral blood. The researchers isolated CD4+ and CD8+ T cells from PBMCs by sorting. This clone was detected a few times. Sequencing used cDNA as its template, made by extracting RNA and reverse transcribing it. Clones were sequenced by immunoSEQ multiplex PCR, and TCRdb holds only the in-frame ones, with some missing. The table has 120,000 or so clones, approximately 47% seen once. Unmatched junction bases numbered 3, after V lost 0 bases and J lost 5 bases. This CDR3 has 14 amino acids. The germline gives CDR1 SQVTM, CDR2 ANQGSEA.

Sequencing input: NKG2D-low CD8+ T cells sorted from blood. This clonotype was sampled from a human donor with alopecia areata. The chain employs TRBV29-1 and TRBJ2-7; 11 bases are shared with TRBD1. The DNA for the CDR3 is TGCAGCGTTGAAGATGGGACAGGGGGAAACGAGCAGTACTTC. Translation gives CSVEDGTGGNEQYF.